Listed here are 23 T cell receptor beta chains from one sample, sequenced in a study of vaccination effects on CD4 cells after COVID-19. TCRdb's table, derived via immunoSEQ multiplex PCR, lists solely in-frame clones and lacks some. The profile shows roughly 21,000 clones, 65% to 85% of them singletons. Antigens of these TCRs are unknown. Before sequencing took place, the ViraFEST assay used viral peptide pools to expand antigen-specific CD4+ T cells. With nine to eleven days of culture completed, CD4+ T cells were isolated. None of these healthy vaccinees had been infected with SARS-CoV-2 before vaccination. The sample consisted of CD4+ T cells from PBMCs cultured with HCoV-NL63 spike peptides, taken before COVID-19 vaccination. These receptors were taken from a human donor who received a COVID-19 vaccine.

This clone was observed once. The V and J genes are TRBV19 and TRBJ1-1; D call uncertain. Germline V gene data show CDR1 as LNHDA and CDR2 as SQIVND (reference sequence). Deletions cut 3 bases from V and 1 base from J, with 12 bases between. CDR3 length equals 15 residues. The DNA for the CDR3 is TGTGCCAGTAGTATTAAAAGTTTAAAGAACACTGAAGCTTTCTTT. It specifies CASSIKSLKNTEAFF.

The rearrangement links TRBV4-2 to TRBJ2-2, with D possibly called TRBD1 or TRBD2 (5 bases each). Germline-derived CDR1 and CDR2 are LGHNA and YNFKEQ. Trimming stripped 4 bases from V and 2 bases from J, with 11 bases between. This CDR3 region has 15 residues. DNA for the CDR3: TGTGCCAGCAGCCTCTTTGGGGGAAACACCGGGGAGCTGTTTTTT. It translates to CASSLFGGNTGELFF.

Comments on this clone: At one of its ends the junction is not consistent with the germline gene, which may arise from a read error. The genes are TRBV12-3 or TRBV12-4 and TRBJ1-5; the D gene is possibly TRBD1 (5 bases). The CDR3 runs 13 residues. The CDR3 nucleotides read TGTGTCAGCAGTCCAGGGTATGATCAGCCCCAGCATTTT. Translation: CVSSPGYDQPQHF.

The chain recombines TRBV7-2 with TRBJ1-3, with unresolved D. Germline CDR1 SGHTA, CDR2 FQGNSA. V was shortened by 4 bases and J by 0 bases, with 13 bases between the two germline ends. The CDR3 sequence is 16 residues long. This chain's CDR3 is CASSYPDGHSGNTIYF. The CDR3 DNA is TGTGCCAGCAGCTACCCGGACGGTCACTCTGGAAACACCATATATTTT.

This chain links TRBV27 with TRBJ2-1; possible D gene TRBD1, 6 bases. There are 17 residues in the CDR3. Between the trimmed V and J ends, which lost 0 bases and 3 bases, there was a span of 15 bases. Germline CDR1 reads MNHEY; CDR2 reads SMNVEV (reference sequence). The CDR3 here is CASSLSGHRRNYNEQFF. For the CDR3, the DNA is TGTGCCAGCAGTTTATCGGGACACCGTAGGAACTACAATGAGCAGTTCTTC.

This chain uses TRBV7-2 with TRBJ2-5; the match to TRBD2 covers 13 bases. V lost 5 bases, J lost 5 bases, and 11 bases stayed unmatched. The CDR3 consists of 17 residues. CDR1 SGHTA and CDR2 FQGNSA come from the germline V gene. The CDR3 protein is CASSPVGTSGGEETQYF. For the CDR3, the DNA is TGTGCCAGCAGCCCTGTGGGTACTAGCGGGGGGGAGGAGACCCAGTACTTC.

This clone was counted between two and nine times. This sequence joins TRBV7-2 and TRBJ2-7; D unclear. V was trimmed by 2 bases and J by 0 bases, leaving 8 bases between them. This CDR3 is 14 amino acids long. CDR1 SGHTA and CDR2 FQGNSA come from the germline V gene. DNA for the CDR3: TGTGCCAGCAGCTTAAGAAGGAGCTCCTACGAGCAGTACTTC. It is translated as CASSLRRSSYEQYF.

CDR3 bases: TGCGCCAGCAGCCAACCCCAGCGGGGGTTCTACGAGCAGTACTTC. The encoded protein is CASSQPQRGFYEQYF. The chain has TRBV4-1 and TRBJ2-7; TRBD2 aligns across 8 bases. Trimming at V came to 2 bases and at J to 3 bases, leaving 6 bases not matched to a gene. Germline CDR1 reads MGHRA; CDR2 reads YSYEKL. This CDR3 comprises 15 residues.

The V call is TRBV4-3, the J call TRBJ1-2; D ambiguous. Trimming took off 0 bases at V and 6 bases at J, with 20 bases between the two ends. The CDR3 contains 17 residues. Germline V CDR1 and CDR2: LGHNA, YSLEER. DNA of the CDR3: TGCGCCAGCAGCCAAGACTTCCTCACTTCGGGTTGGGATGGCTACACCTTC. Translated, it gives CASSQDFLTSGWDGYTF.

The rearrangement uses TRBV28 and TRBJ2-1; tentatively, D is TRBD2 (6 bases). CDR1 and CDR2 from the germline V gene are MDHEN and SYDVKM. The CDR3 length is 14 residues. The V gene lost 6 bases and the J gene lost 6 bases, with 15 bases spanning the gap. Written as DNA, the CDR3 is TGTGCCAGCAGCCTTCCTCGGGGAGGCAATGAGCAGTTCTTC. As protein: CASSLPRGGNEQFF. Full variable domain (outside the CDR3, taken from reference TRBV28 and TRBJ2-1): DVKVTQSSRYLVKRTGEKVFLECVQDMDHENMFWYRQDPGLGLRLIYFSYDVKMKEKGDIPEGYSVSREKKERFSLILESASTNQTSMYLCASSLPRGGNEQFFGPGTRLTVL.

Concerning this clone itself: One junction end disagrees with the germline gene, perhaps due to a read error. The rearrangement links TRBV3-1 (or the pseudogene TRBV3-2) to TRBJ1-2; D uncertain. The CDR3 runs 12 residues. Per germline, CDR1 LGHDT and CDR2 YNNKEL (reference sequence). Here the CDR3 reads CASSQNHPMISF. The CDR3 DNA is TGTGCCAGCAGCCAAAATCACCCCATGATAAGCTTC.

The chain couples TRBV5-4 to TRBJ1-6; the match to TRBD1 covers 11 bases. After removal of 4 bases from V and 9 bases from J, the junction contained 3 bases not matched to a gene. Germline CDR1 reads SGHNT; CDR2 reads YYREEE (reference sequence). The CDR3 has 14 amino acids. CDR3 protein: CASSPGTGGSPLHF. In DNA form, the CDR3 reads TGTGCCAGCAGCCCCGGGACAGGGGGTTCACCCCTCCACTTT.

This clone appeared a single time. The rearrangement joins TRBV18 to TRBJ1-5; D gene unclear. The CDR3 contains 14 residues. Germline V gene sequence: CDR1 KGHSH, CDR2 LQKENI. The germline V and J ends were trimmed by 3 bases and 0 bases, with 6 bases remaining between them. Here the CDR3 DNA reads TGTGCCAGCTCACCGTCTGATAGCAATCAGCCCCAGCATTTT. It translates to CASSPSDSNQPQHF. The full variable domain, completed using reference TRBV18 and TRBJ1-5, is NAGVMQNPRHLVRRRGQEARLRCSPMKGHSHVYWYRQLPEEGLKFMVYLQKENIIDESGMPKERFSAEFPKEGPSILRIQQVVRGDSAAYFCASSPSDSNQPQHFGDGTRLSIL.

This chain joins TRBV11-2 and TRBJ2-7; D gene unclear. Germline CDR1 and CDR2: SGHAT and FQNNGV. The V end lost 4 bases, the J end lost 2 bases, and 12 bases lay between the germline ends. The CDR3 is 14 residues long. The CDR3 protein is CASSYQPETYEQYF. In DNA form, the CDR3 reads TGTGCCAGCAGCTATCAACCAGAGACCTACGAGCAGTACTTC.

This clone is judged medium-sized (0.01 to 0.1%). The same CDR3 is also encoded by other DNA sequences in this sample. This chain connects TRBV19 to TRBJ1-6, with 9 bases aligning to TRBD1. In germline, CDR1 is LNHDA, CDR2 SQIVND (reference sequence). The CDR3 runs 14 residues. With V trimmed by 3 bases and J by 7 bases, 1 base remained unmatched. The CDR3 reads CASSIGTGNSPLHF. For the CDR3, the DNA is TGTGCCAGTAGTATTGGGACAGGGAATTCACCCCTCCACTTT.

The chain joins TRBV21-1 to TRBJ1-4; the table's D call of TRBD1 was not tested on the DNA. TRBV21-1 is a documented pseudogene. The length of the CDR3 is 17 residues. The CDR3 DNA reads TGTGCCAGCAGCCCTCCTTCGGGCCTCAAGGGGAATGAAAAACTGTTTTTT. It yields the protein CASSPPSGLKGNEKLFF.

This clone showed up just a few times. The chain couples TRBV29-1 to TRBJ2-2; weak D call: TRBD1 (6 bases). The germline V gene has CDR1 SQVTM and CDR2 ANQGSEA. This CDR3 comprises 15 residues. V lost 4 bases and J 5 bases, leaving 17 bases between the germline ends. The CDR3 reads CSVGSGALVTGELFF. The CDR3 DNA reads TGCAGCGTTGGTTCAGGGGCGTTAGTAACCGGGGAGCTGTTTTTT.

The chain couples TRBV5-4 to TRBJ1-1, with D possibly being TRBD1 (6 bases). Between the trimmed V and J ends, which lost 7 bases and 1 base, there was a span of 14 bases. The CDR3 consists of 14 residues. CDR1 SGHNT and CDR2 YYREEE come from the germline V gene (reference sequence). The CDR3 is CASGRGASNTEAFF. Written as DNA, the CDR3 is TGTGCCAGCGGTAGGGGGGCCTCGAACACTGAAGCTTTCTTT.

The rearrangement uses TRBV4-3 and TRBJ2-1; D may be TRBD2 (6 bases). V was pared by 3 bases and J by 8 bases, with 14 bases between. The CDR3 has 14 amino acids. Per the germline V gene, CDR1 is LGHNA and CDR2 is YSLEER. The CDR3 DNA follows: TGCGCCAGCAGCCAGATACTAGCTGGCGATGAGCAGTTCTTC. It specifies CASSQILAGDEQFF.

The CDR3 is CASSRRAFTGEATDTQYF. The CDR3 DNA reads TGCGCCAGCAGCCGTCGCGCCTTTACAGGGGAAGCCACAGATACGCAGTATTTT. The gene calls are TRBV5-1 and TRBJ2-3; 7 bases are a match to TRBD1. Germline V gene data show CDR1 as SGHRS and CDR2 as YFSETQ. The CDR3 sequence is 18 residues long. The J segment lost 2 bases and the V segment lost 4 bases, leaving 16 bases of the junction unmatched. Full variable domain (outside the CDR3, taken from reference TRBV5-1 and TRBJ2-3): KAGVTQTPRYLIKTRGQQVTLSCSPISGHRSVSWYQQTPGQGLQFLFEYFSETQRNKGNFPGRFSGRQFSNSRSEMNVSTLELGDSALYLCASSRRAFTGEATDTQYFGPGTRLTVL.

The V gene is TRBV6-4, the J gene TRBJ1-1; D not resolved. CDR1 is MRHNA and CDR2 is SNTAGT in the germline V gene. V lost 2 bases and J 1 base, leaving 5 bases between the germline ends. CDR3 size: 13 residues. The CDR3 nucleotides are TGTGCCAGCAGTGACGGGGAGAACACTGAAGCTTTCTTT. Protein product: CASSDGENTEAFF.

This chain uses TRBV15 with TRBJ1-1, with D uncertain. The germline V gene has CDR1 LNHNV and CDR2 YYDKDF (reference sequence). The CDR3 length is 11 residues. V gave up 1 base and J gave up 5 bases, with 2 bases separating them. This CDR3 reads CATSRGTEAFF. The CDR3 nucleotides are TGTGCCACCAGCAGAGGTACTGAAGCTTTCTTT.

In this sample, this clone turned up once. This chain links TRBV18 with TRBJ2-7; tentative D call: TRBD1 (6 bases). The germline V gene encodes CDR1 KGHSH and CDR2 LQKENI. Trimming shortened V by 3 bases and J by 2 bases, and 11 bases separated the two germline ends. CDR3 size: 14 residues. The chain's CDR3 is CASSPETGTYEQYF. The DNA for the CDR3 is TGTGCCAGCTCACCGGAAACAGGGACCTACGAGCAGTACTTC.